The 16 T cell receptor beta chains reported below all come from one sample, sequenced in a study of cytomegalovirus exposure and HLA in healthy donors. The PCR had 60 Vbeta and 13 Jbeta primers. The method was immunoSEQ multiplex PCR; TCRdb's version includes in-frame clones alone and lacks a portion of them. The sample totals 150,000 to 200,000 clones; its top ten clones hold 6.5%. Sequenced: PBMCs. Source of these receptors: a young man in good health and CMV-seronegative.

The V call is TRBV5-4, the J call TRBJ1-1; 8 bases are a match to TRBD1. J was trimmed by 1 base and V by 4 bases; bases with no gene match: 6. Germline V CDR1 and CDR2: SGHNT, YYREEE (reference sequence). CDR3 size: 15 residues. The CDR3 DNA reads TGTGCCAGCAGCGCTGACAGGGGTACGAACACTGAAGCTTTCTTT. Its translation: CASSADRGTNTEAFF. Full variable domain (missing parts from reference TRBV5-4 and TRBJ1-1): ETGVTQSPTHLIKTRGQQVTLRCSSQSGHNTVSWYQQALGQGPQFIFQYYREEENGRGNFPPRFSGLQFPNYSSELNVNALELDDSALYLCASSADRGTNTEAFFGQGTRLTVV.

The gene calls are TRBV4-2 and TRBJ1-1; 10 nucleotides align to TRBD1. Trimming took 4 bases from V and 1 from J; bases not matched to a gene: 21. The CDR3 runs 21 residues. Germline loops: CDR1 LGHNA, CDR2 YNFKEQ. The CDR3: CASSPNSDRGWMLARNTEAFF. The DNA for the CDR3 is TGTGCCAGCAGCCCCAATTCGGACAGGGGGTGGATGTTGGCCAGGAACACTGAAGCTTTCTTT.

The chain combines TRBV30 with TRBJ1-1, with D unclear. V was cut by 0 bases and J by 1 base, with 6 bases left in between. This CDR3 region has 13 residues. Germline CDR1 reads GTSNPN; CDR2 reads SVGIG (reference sequence). For the CDR3, the DNA is TGTGCCTGGAGTGTGCAGGAGAACACTGAAGCTTTCTTT. Its translation: CAWSVQENTEAFF.

The chain employs TRBV29-1 and TRBJ2-7, with TRBD2 matching 9 bases. CDR3 length: 15 residues. The trim removed 6 bases at V and 3 bases at J, leaving 12 bases unmatched. Germline V gene data show CDR1 as SQVTM and CDR2 as ANQGSEA. CDR3 bases: TGCAGCGTCGGGGGGGGTAGCGGGAGCTTCTACGAGCAGTACTTC. It encodes CSVGGGSGSFYEQYF.

The rearrangement links TRBV4-3 to TRBJ2-5, with 8 positions matching TRBD2. The V gene's germline CDR1 is LGHNA and CDR2 YSLEER. This CDR3 has 16 amino acids. J gave up 5 bases and V 0 bases, and 8 bases lay outside the gene matches. CDR3 sequence: CASSQDRTGGRETQYF. The CDR3 bases are TGCGCCAGCAGCCAAGATAGGACGGGGGGGAGGGAGACCCAGTACTTC.

V usage is TRBV2 and J usage is TRBJ2-7, with 7 bases that match TRBD2. There are 16 residues in the CDR3. The germline gives CDR1 SNHLY, CDR2 FYNNEI. The trim removed 7 bases at V and 4 bases at J, leaving 16 bases unmatched. Here the CDR3 reads CASKVRGWDGRYEQYF. The CDR3 coding sequence is TGTGCCAGCAAGGTGCGGGGGTGGGACGGACGATACGAGCAGTACTTC.

The chain combines TRBV27 with TRBJ2-1, with 9 nucleotides matching TRBD2. This CDR3 spans 18 amino acids. With V trimmed by 2 bases and J by 2 bases, 10 bases remained unmatched. From germline, CDR1 is MNHEY and CDR2 SMNVEV (reference sequence). CDR3 protein: CASSLGLGGGRAYNEQFF. Written as DNA, the CDR3 is TGTGCCAGCAGTTTAGGATTAGGAGGCGGGAGGGCCTACAATGAGCAGTTCTTC.

V and J are TRBV5-4 and TRBJ2-7; the match to TRBD2 covers 10 bases. The CDR3 extends over 16 amino acids. CDR1 is SGHNT, CDR2 YYREEE, per germline (reference sequence). V lost 0 bases to trimming and J lost 0 bases; unmatched junction nucleotides: 3. The CDR3 nucleotides read TGTGCCAGCAGCTTGGGGACTAGCGGTAACTCCTACGAGCAGTACTTC. Translation: CASSLGTSGNSYEQYF.

The chain is built from TRBV30 and TRBJ1-1; the D is unclear. The CDR3 loop spans 12 amino acids. The germline V and J ends were trimmed by 5 bases and 5 bases, with 12 bases remaining between them. Germline V gene lookup returns CDR1 GTSNPN and CDR2 SVGIG (reference sequence). The CDR3 here is CAWPTRGTEAFF. CDR3 DNA sequence: TGTGCCTGGCCAACCCGGGGTACTGAAGCTTTCTTT.

The J gene is TRBJ1-1, the V gene TRBV5-4, with no clear D. The V and J ends lost 0 bases and 5 bases respectively, with 11 bases between them. Germline V gene data show CDR1 as SGHNT and CDR2 as YYREEE (reference sequence). This CDR3 has 14 amino acids. The CDR3 DNA is TGTGCCAGCAGCTTGGCGGGGATAGAAACTGAAGCTTTCTTT. It is translated as CASSLAGIETEAFF.

The chain has TRBV5-8 and TRBJ1-1; no firm D call. Germline CDR1 and CDR2: SGHTS and YDEGEE. V was cut by 0 bases and J by 1 base, with 4 bases left in between. This CDR3 contains 13 residues. CDR3 nucleotides: TGTGCCAGCAGCTTGGCGCGGAACACTGAAGCTTTCTTT. Protein: CASSLARNTEAFF.

This chain joins TRBV7-8 and TRBJ1-5, with 10 bases identical to TRBD1. The CDR3 consists of 16 residues. The V gene's germline CDR1 is SGHVS and CDR2 FQNEAQ. J gave up 3 bases and V 5 bases, and 7 bases lay outside the gene matches. The CDR3: CASSLRDRGYNQPQHF. The CDR3 DNA is TGTGCCAGCAGCCTCCGGGACAGGGGTTACAATCAGCCCCAGCATTTT.

The rearrangement links TRBV15 to TRBJ2-3, with a weak D call TRBD1 (5 bases). Germline CDR1 LNHNV, CDR2 YYDKDF (reference sequence). CDR3 length equals 18 residues. V shed 0 bases and J shed 5 bases, with 21 bases lying between them. The CDR3 region has the DNA TGTGCCACCAGCAGAGATCAGATGGTCAGGGCATTAGGAGATACGCAGTATTTT. This gives the protein CATSRDQMVRALGDTQYF.

The chain employs TRBV27 and TRBJ2-3; 9 bases fit TRBD1. Germline CDR1 is MNHEY and CDR2 is SMNVEV (reference sequence). With 5 bases clipped from V and 5 bases from J, the junction kept 11 bases outside the gene matches. This CDR3 region has 16 residues. CDR3 sequence reads: CASSLRDREAVDTQYF. In DNA, the CDR3 is TGTGCCAGCAGTCTCAGGGACAGGGAGGCTGTAGATACGCAGTATTTT.

The genes are TRBV9 and TRBJ2-2; 10 bases agree with TRBD2. The CDR3 length is 20 residues. The J segment lost 2 bases and the V segment lost 0 bases, leaving 13 bases of the junction unmatched. Looked up from germline, CDR1 is SGDLS and CDR2 is YYNGEE. The CDR3 protein is CASSVGGLASGRGNTGELFF. The CDR3 coding sequence is TGTGCCAGCAGCGTAGGAGGGTTGGCTAGCGGGAGAGGAAACACCGGGGAGCTGTTTTTT.

The V and J genes are TRBV4-1 and TRBJ2-1; tentative D call: TRBD2 (7 bases). The V gene lost 4 bases and the J gene lost 10 bases, with 23 bases spanning the gap. Germline CDR1 reads MGHRA; CDR2 reads YSYEKL. This CDR3 is built from 16 residues. CDR3 loop: CASSRGASGAFGEQFF. In DNA, the CDR3 is TGCGCCAGCAGCCGGGGGGCTAGCGGCGCCTTCGGAGAGCAGTTCTTC.